This T cell receptor (beta chain) was captured by sequencing in a study of blood T cell repertoires in COVID-19. Study at large: Italy, Spain and the United States were the sources of the convalescent and acute COVID-19 samples. From T cells, B-cell-depleted T cells, or PBMCs came the material, which was cDNA or gDNA.

Authors' processing steps: Estimates of nucleated cell counts were drawn from the amplification of reference gene primers. The repertoire was sequenced with immunoSEQ multiplex PCR; TCRdb's copy has only in-frame clones and lacks some. V and J calls and clone size are as listed in that table; D and trimming were resolved from the DNA. The sample has 190,000 or so clones, roughly 79% seen once. This CDR3 has 13 residues. Germline loops: CDR1 SGHVS, CDR2 FQNEAQ. V shed 6 bases and J shed 1 base, with 10 bases lying between them. Sequenced material: peripheral blood. The J gene is TRBJ2-7, the V gene TRBV7-8; a possible D gene is TRBD2 (5 bases). This clonotype was sampled from a human donor with acute or convalescent COVID-19. The donor label of this sample is uncertain. This chain's CDR3 is CASSSTGSYEQYF. In nucleotides, the CDR3 is TGTGCCAGCAGTTCCACGGGGTCCTACGAGCAGTACTTC. Based on the CDR3 plus reference TRBV7-8 and TRBJ2-7, the full variable domain is GAGVSQSPRYKVAKRGQDVALRCDPISGHVSLFWYQQALGQGPEFLTYFQNEAQLDKSGLPSDRFFAERPEGSVSTLKIQRTQQEDSAVYLCASSSTGSYEQYFGPGTRLTVT.